One and the same sample provided the 32 T cell receptor beta chains below, sequenced in a study of shared clonotypes between healthy human individuals. Only in-frame clones appear in the TCRdb table, and some are missing; sequencing was by immunoSEQ multiplex PCR. Among 2 million to 2.5 million clones listed, around 95% were seen once. The sequencing sample was made of naive CD4+ T cells sorted from blood. Subset: CD45RA+ positively selected. These receptors were obtained from a man aged 18 to 35 in good health.

In its sample, this clone was seen once. The V call is TRBV9, the J call TRBJ1-2; the match to TRBD1 covers 11 bases. Germline CDR1 SGDLS, CDR2 YYNGEE. This CDR3 is 15 amino acids long. Unmatched junction bases numbered 14, after V lost 10 bases and J lost 6 bases. CDR3 region: CAPGRDRGLKNGYTF. The CDR3 nucleotides are TGTGCCCCCGGAAGGGACAGGGGGTTAAAAAATGGCTACACCTTC.

The J gene is TRBJ1-4, the V gene TRBV18, with 9 bases fitting TRBD1. This CDR3 contains 14 residues. Unmatched junction bases numbered 1, after V lost 8 bases and J lost 0 bases. The germline CDR1 and CDR2 sequences are KGHSH and LQKENI. In nucleotides, the CDR3 is TGTGCCAGCCGACAGGGGGCAACTAATGAAAAACTGTTTTTT. It yields the protein CASRQGATNEKLFF.

This chain links TRBV19 with TRBJ1-6, with D possibly being TRBD1 (5 bases). Germline lookup yields CDR1 LNHDA and CDR2 SQIVND (reference sequence). The CDR3 has 14 residues. Trimming removed 3 bases from V and 6 bases from J, with 9 bases in between. The CDR3 nucleotides are TGTGCCAGTAGTATCGGGGGAATTAATTCACCCCTCCACTTT. Its translation is CASSIGGINSPLHF. Drawing the rest from reference TRBV19 and TRBJ1-6, the complete variable domain is DGGITQSPKYLFRKEGQNVTLSCEQNLNHDAMYWYRQDPGQGLRLIYYSQIVNDFQKGDIAEGYSVSREKKESFPLTVTSAQKNPTAFYLCASSIGGINSPLHFGNGTRLTVT.

The rearrangement joins TRBV10-3 to TRBJ1-4; D perhaps matches TRBD1 (5 bases). The germline V and J ends were trimmed by 3 bases and 7 bases, with 15 bases remaining between them. CDR1 is ENHRY, CDR2 SYGVKD, per germline. This CDR3 contains 15 residues. The CDR3 sequence is CAISESGQRGEKLFF. DNA of the CDR3: TGTGCCATCAGTGAATCCGGTCAGAGGGGTGAAAAACTGTTTTTT.

As regards this clone: Different DNA sequences within this sample yield the same CDR3. This chain joins TRBV4-1 and TRBJ2-2; possibly TRBD1 for D (6 bases). Trimming left V 0 bases short and J 0 bases short, with 8 bases between. The CDR3 is made up of 16 amino acids. CDR1 and CDR2 from the germline V gene are MGHRA and YSYEKL. CDR3 in amino acids: CASSQETGANTGELFF. CDR3 in DNA: TGCGCCAGCAGCCAAGAGACAGGAGCGAACACCGGGGAGCTGTTTTTT.

The V and J genes are TRBV30 and TRBJ1-3, with TRBD1 as a possible D gene (5 bases). Germline V gene sequence: CDR1 GTSNPN, CDR2 SVGIG (reference sequence). The length of the CDR3 is 14 residues. Trimming removed 3 bases at V and 3 bases at J, with 12 bases between. Here the CDR3 DNA reads TGTGCCTGGAGCGGGGGATATTTTGGAAACACCATATATTTT. Translating gives CAWSGGYFGNTIYF.

A single count supports this clone. The chain has TRBV5-1 and TRBJ2-5; TRBD1 matches at 10 bases. Germline V lookup: CDR1 SGHRS, CDR2 YFSETQ. V shed 4 bases, J shed 4 bases, and the junction held 10 bases outside the gene matches. The CDR3 is made up of 16 amino acids. In nucleotides, the CDR3 is TGCGCCAGCAGCAGACGAAAGACAGGGGGCGGAGAGACCCAGTACTTC. It is translated as CASSRRKTGGGETQYF.

CDR3 protein: CASSWGGIVRQETQYF. The CDR3, as DNA: TGCGCCAGCAGCTGGGGTGGGATTGTGCGTCAAGAGACCCAGTACTTC. This rearrangement joins TRBV5-1 to TRBJ2-5; D not resolved. Trimming cost V 3 bases and J 2 bases, with 17 bases left between them. Germline-derived CDR1 and CDR2 are SGHRS and YFSETQ. The CDR3 consists of 16 residues.

J is TRBJ1-2 and V is TRBV10-3; tentative D call: TRBD1 (6 bases). There are 13 residues in the CDR3. The germline V gene encodes CDR1 ENHRY and CDR2 SYGVKD. V gave up 8 bases and J gave up 2 bases, with 12 bases separating them. The CDR3 sequence is CAIEGGSNYGYTF. The DNA for the CDR3 is TGTGCCATCGAGGGGGGGAGCAACTATGGCTACACCTTC.

The chain carries TRBV2 and TRBJ1-5; 7 bases fit TRBD1. The V segment lost 6 bases and the J segment 6 bases; nucleotides outside the gene matches: 2. The germline V gene encodes CDR1 SNHLY and CDR2 FYNNEI. The CDR3 covers 12 residues. CDR3 protein: CASSDRVQPQHF. In DNA form, the CDR3 reads TGTGCCAGCAGCGACAGGGTTCAGCCCCAGCATTTT.

The V and J genes are TRBV4-1 and TRBJ2-7; D is possibly TRBD1 or TRBD2 (5 bases each). The length of the CDR3 is 14 residues. Trimming cost V 1 base and J 7 bases, with 14 bases left between them. Germline lookup yields CDR1 MGHRA and CDR2 YSYEKL. DNA for the CDR3: TGCGCCAGCAGCCAAGCTGGGGGATCTGGGGAGCAGTACTTC. Protein: CASSQAGGSGEQYF.

V and J are TRBV4-2 and TRBJ1-2; D gene unclear. The V end lost 0 bases, the J end lost 4 bases, and 18 bases lay between the germline ends. Germline CDR1 and CDR2: LGHNA and YNFKEQ. The CDR3 covers 17 residues. CDR3 loop: CASSQEVSAAPIYGYTF. DNA of the CDR3: TGTGCCAGCAGCCAAGAAGTTTCGGCAGCTCCAATCTATGGCTACACCTTC.

In this sample, this clone turned up a few times. J is TRBJ1-2 and V is TRBV2, with 9 bases that match TRBD1. The trim removed 3 bases at V and 7 bases at J, leaving 3 bases unmatched. Germline loops: CDR1 SNHLY, CDR2 FYNNEI. This CDR3 is built from 13 residues. CDR3 nucleotide sequence: TGTGCCAGCAGTGATCGGACAGGGGCTGGCTACACCTTC. Translating gives CASSDRTGAGYTF.

The chain combines TRBV9 with TRBJ2-6; TRBD1 is a possible D gene (6 bases). The V end was cut by 6 bases, the J end by 0 bases, with 13 bases between. There are 16 residues in the CDR3. CDR1 and CDR2 from the germline V gene are SGDLS and YYNGEE. The CDR3 DNA sequence: TGTGCCAGCATGAAGGACAGTAACTCTGGGGCCAACGTCCTGACTTTC. It encodes CASMKDSNSGANVLTF. Using reference TRBV9 and TRBJ2-6 for the parts outside the CDR3, the full variable domain is DSGVTQTPKHLITATGQRVTLRCSPRSGDLSVYWYQQSLDQGLQFLIQYYNGEERAKGNILERFSAQQFPDLHSELNLSSLELGDSALYFCASMKDSNSGANVLTFGAGSRLTVL.

This sequence joins TRBV19 and TRBJ2-2; tentative D call: TRBD1 (5 bases). The CDR3 totals 14 residues. Germline V gives CDR1 LNHDA, CDR2 SQIVND (reference sequence). V lost 0 bases and J lost 6, with 8 bases in between. The CDR3 DNA follows: TGTGCCAGTAGTATAGAAAGGGGTGCCGGGGAGCTGTTTTTT. Translated, it gives CASSIERGAGELFF.

This clone was found a few times. J is TRBJ1-6 and V is TRBV7-2; 10 nucleotides line up with TRBD1. V lost 7 bases and J lost 7; bases outside the gene matches: 10. The V gene's germline CDR1 is SGHTA and CDR2 FQGNSA. CDR3 length: 16 amino acids. This chain's CDR3 is CASNSPGQGRNSPLHF. The CDR3 region has the DNA TGTGCCAGCAACTCACCGGGACAGGGGAGAAATTCACCCCTCCACTTT.

J is TRBJ2-5 and V is TRBV6-5, with a weak D call TRBD1 (5 bases). CDR1 and CDR2 (germline): MNHEY, SVGAGI. CDR3 length: 15 amino acids. Deletions cut 5 bases from V and 1 base from J, with 14 bases between. The CDR3 region has the DNA TGTGCCAGCAGTCCCCTAGGGGCCCCCCAAGAGACCCAGTACTTC. It translates to CASSPLGAPQETQYF.

The J gene is TRBJ2-7, the V gene TRBV10-3, with TRBD1 matching 10 bases. J lost 4 bases, V lost 5 bases, and 5 bases had no gene match. The CDR3 consists of 14 residues. The V gene's germline CDR1 is ENHRY and CDR2 SYGVKD. CDR3 bases: TGTGCCATCAGTACCGGGACAGGGGCTTACGAGCAGTACTTC. This codes for CAISTGTGAYEQYF.

Concerning this clone itself: Other DNA variants within this sample encode the same CDR3. The chain is built from TRBV9 and TRBJ2-1; the match to TRBD2 covers 10 bases. V dropped 4 bases and J dropped 4; count of bases not matched to a gene: 5. The germline gives CDR1 SGDLS, CDR2 YYNGEE. This CDR3 has 15 residues. The CDR3 region is CASSTGLAVYNEQFF. As DNA, the CDR3 is TGTGCCAGCAGCACAGGACTAGCGGTTTACAATGAGCAGTTCTTC.

About this clone: Other DNA variants within this sample encode the same CDR3. The chain is built from TRBV19 and TRBJ1-6; unclear D gene. Trimming shortened V by 0 bases and J by 4 bases, and 4 bases separated the two germline ends. The CDR3 loop spans 14 amino acids. Germline CDR1 and CDR2: LNHDA and SQIVND (reference sequence). CDR3 nucleotide sequence: TGTGCCAGTAGTATAGATGGATATAATTCACCCCTCCACTTT. This codes for CASSIDGYNSPLHF.

This chain joins TRBV11-3 and TRBJ2-3; tentatively, D is TRBD1 (7 bases). Germline V gene lookup returns CDR1 SGHNT and CDR2 YENEEA. The CDR3 consists of 14 residues. V dropped 5 bases and J dropped 3 bases, with 12 bases sitting between them. CDR3 region: CASSRGTATDTQYF. The CDR3 DNA reads TGTGCCAGCAGCCGCGGGACAGCGACAGATACGCAGTATTTT.

This rearrangement joins TRBV19 to TRBJ1-2; a weak D match, TRBD1 (5 bases). V lost 6 bases and J lost 4, with 9 bases in between. The CDR3 is 12 amino acids. Germline lookup yields CDR1 LNHDA and CDR2 SQIVND (reference sequence). DNA of the CDR3: TGTGCCAGTAGAGACAGTAGCTATGGCTACACCTTC. It translates to CASRDSSYGYTF.

The gene calls are TRBV7-9 and TRBJ1-1; 9 bases are a match to TRBD1. Looked up from germline, CDR1 is SEHNR and CDR2 is FQNEAQ (reference sequence). J gave up 2 bases and V 5 bases, and 6 bases lay outside the gene matches. CDR3 length equals 15 residues. The CDR3 nucleotides are TGTGCCAGCAGCCGAAGGGGACAGGGAAACACTGAAGCTTTCTTT. Translating it yields CASSRRGQGNTEAFF.

The chain links TRBV11-1 to TRBJ2-5, with D possibly being TRBD1 or TRBD2 (5 bases each). V gave up 1 base and J gave up 4 bases, with 13 bases separating them. The CDR3 contains 15 residues. Germline CDR1 and CDR2: SGHAT and FQDESV (reference sequence). The CDR3 bases are TGTGCCAGCAGCTTAGGAGGGGCCTCCGCAGAGACCCAGTACTTC. Amino acids: CASSLGGASAETQYF. Full variable domain (outside the CDR3, taken from reference TRBV11-1 and TRBJ2-5): EAEVAQSPRYKITEKSQAVAFWCDPISGHATLYWYRQILGQGPELLVQFQDESVVDDSQLPKDRFSAERLKGVDSTLKIQPAELGDSAMYLCASSLGGASAETQYFGPGTRLLVL.

The chain couples TRBV6-1 to TRBJ2-2; D remains unclear. Trimming cost V 4 bases and J 4 bases, with 13 bases left between them. Germline V gene lookup returns CDR1 MNHNS and CDR2 SASEGT. This CDR3 is built from 15 residues. CDR3 amino acids: CASSGGQYPTGELFF. The CDR3 nucleotides read TGTGCCAGCAGTGGTGGTCAGTATCCCACCGGGGAGCTGTTTTTT.

V and J are TRBV28 and TRBJ1-6; D unclear. The V end was cut by 6 bases, the J end by 12 bases, with 18 bases between. The CDR3 consists of 14 residues. The V gene's germline CDR1 is MDHEN and CDR2 SYDVKM. The CDR3 nucleotides are TGTGCCAGCAGCTCGGTGGCCGTCAGTCAACCCCTCCACTTT. Translating it yields CASSSVAVSQPLHF.

The chain carries TRBV6-5 and TRBJ2-7, with 9 nucleotides matching TRBD2. The trim removed 6 bases at V and 3 bases at J, leaving 9 bases unmatched. From germline, CDR1 is MNHEY and CDR2 SVGAGI. This CDR3 contains 15 residues. The CDR3 reads CASSPSGRYHYEQYF. DNA for the CDR3: TGTGCCAGCAGCCCGAGCGGGAGGTACCACTACGAGCAGTACTTC.

This chain joins TRBV5-8 and TRBJ2-5; the match to TRBD2 covers 11 bases. This CDR3 contains 15 residues. Germline V gives CDR1 SGHTS, CDR2 YDEGEE. J was trimmed by 2 bases and V by 5 bases; bases with no gene match: 5. CDR3 residues: CASSWGLAEQETQYF. As DNA, the CDR3 is TGTGCCAGCAGTTGGGGACTAGCGGAACAAGAGACCCAGTACTTC. The full variable domain, its missing parts supplied by reference TRBV5-8 and TRBJ2-5, is EAGVTQSPTHLIKTRGQQATLRCSPISGHTSVYWYQQALGLGLQFLLWYDEGEERNRGNFPPRFSGRQFPNYSSELNVNALELEDSALYLCASSWGLAEQETQYFGPGTRLLVL.

This sequence joins TRBV7-9 and TRBJ2-7; D is ambiguous. CDR3 length: 13 amino acids. V lost 5 bases to trimming and J lost 0 bases, with 8 bases between them. CDR1 SEHNR and CDR2 FQNEAQ come from the germline V gene (reference sequence). The CDR3 DNA follows: TGTGCCAGCAGCGTTACAACCTCCTACGAGCAGTACTTC. Its protein product is CASSVTTSYEQYF.

CDR3 protein: CANFRTSGRLLGETQYF. For the CDR3, the DNA is TGTGCCAATTTCCGGACTAGCGGGAGATTACTGGGAGAGACCCAGTACTTC. V usage is TRBV19 and J usage is TRBJ2-5; TRBD2 matches at 13 bases. Germline-derived CDR1 and CDR2 are LNHDA and SQIVND (reference sequence). The CDR3 contains 17 residues. V lost 10 bases and J lost 4; bases outside the gene matches: 15.

Turning to this clone: A junction boundary mismatches the germline segment, possibly from a read error. The chain recombines TRBV7-9 with TRBJ2-5; D is possibly TRBD1 (5 bases). CDR1 SEHNR and CDR2 FQNEAQ come from the germline V gene (reference sequence). This CDR3 is 15 amino acids long. The CDR3 spells CASSLPLGAQGTQYF. DNA of the CDR3: TGTGCCAGCAGCTTACCCCTTGGGGCCCAAGGGACCCAGTACTTC.

The rearrangement joins TRBV6-5 to TRBJ1-2; D is uncertain. V lost 0 bases to trimming and J lost 8 bases, with 13 bases between them. Germline CDR1 reads MNHEY; CDR2 reads SVGAGI. This CDR3 spans 14 amino acids. CDR3 residues: CASSYSGYGGGYTF. For the CDR3, the DNA is TGTGCCAGCAGTTACTCGGGGTACGGAGGGGGCTACACCTTC.